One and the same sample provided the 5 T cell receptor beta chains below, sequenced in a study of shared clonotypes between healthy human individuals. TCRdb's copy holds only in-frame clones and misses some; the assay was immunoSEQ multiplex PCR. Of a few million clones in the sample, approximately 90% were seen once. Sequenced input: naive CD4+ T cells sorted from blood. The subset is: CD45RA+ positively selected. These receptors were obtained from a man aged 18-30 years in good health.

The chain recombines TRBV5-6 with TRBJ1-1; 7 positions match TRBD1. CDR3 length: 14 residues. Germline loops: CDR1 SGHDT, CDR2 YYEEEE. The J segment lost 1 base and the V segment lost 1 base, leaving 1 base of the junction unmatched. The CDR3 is CASSLRGPNTEAFF. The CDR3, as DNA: TGTGCCAGCAGCTTGAGGGGGCCGAACACTGAAGCTTTCTTT.

The CDR3 sequence: CASERTSGNSYNEQFF. In nucleotides, the CDR3 is TGTGCCTCCGAACGGACTAGCGGGAACTCCTACAATGAGCAGTTCTTC. The chain joins TRBV30 to TRBJ2-1, with 12 bases matching TRBD2. With V trimmed by 7 bases and J by 0 bases, 7 bases remained unmatched. Germline V gives CDR1 GTSNPN, CDR2 SVGIG (reference sequence). CDR3 size: 16 residues.

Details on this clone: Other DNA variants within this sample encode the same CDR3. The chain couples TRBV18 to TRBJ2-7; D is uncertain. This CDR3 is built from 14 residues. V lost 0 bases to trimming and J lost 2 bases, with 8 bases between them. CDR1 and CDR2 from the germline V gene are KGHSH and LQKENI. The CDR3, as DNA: TGTGCCAGCTCACCACCGGCCAGACCCTACGAGCAGTACTTC. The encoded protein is CASSPPARPYEQYF.

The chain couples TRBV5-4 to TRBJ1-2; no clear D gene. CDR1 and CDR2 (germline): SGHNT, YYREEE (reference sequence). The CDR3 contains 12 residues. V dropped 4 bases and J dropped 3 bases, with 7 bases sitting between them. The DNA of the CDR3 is TGTGCCAGCAGCCGTCCCGACTATGGCTACACCTTC. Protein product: CASSRPDYGYTF.

This chain's CDR3 is CASSLSQSSYNEQFF. Here the CDR3 DNA reads TGTGCCAGCAGTTTATCCCAGAGCTCCTACAATGAGCAGTTCTTC. The genes are TRBV28 and TRBJ2-1; no reliable D call. Trimming pared 1 base from V and 0 bases from J, leaving 7 bases between. The CDR3 runs to 15 residues. Looked up from germline, CDR1 is MDHEN and CDR2 is SYDVKM.